One sample yielded the 4 T cell receptor beta chains listed below, sequenced in a study of OX40 agonist ivuxolimab in advanced cancers. The data were produced by immunoSEQ multiplex PCR, yet TCRdb's version contains in-frame clones alone and is incomplete. The sample contains 60,000 to 75,000 clones, approximately 84% of which appear only once. This sample comprised CD4+ or CD8+ T cells sorted from blood, obtained in a trial of the OX40 agonist ivuxolimab. These receptors were taken from an adult with an advanced solid tumor such as melanoma, head and neck, liver or kidney cancer.

This clone showed up just once. The CDR3 nucleotides are TGCGCCAGCAGCTGGGGACGGAGAGGGGAAGAGACCCAGTACTTC. Its protein product is CASSWGRRGEETQYF. This sequence joins TRBV5-1 and TRBJ2-5; D may match TRBD1 or TRBD2 (5 bases each). The V end was cut by 3 bases, the J end by 3 bases, with 15 bases between. Germline CDR1 and CDR2: SGHRS and YFSETQ. The CDR3 covers 15 residues.

This clone was counted once. The V call is TRBV28, the J call TRBJ1-2, with no clear D. V was pared by 5 bases and J by 8 bases, with 18 bases between. The CDR3 extends over 14 amino acids. CDR1 is MDHEN and CDR2 is SYDVKM in the germline V gene. CDR3 in DNA: TGTGCCAGCAGTCCAGTCTCTCCCTATTGGGGCTACACCTTC. This encodes CASSPVSPYWGYTF.

The chain has TRBV2 and TRBJ2-3; unclear D gene. V was shortened by 7 bases and J by 2 bases, with 4 bases between the two germline ends. This CDR3 has 11 amino acids. Germline V CDR1 and CDR2: SNHLY, FYNNEI. The CDR3 sequence is CASTPTDTQYF. CDR3 nucleotide sequence: TGTGCCAGCACTCCCACAGATACGCAGTATTTT.

This clone was observed a handful of times. The chain uses TRBV11-2 and TRBJ2-7, with TRBD1 matching 8 bases. The V and J ends lost 3 bases and 7 bases, in that order; junction bases with no gene match: 5. There are 13 residues in the CDR3. Germline V gives CDR1 SGHAT, CDR2 FQNNGV. CDR3 sequence reads: CASSFDRGWEQYF. CDR3 in DNA: TGTGCCAGCAGCTTCGACAGGGGCTGGGAGCAGTACTTC.